One sample yielded the 22 T cell receptor beta chains listed below, sequenced in a study of T cell changes during pregnancy in multiple sclerosis. TCRdb's copy holds only in-frame clones and misses some; the assay was immunoSEQ multiplex PCR. Here the sample spans about 35,000 clones, 90% to 95% being singletons. Sequences were derived from CD4+ T cells from peripheral blood mononuclear cells, sampled in the second trimester of pregnancy. All receptors derive from a female donor with multiple sclerosis, enrolled in a pregnancy study.

The rearrangement uses TRBV10-3 and TRBJ2-1; the match to TRBD1 covers 8 bases. The CDR3 extends over 15 amino acids. V shed 3 bases, J shed 5 bases, and the junction held 6 bases outside the gene matches. Looked up from germline, CDR1 is ENHRY and CDR2 is SYGVKD. The CDR3 is CAISDGQGRDNEQFF. As DNA, the CDR3 is TGTGCCATCAGTGATGGACAGGGCCGCGACAATGAGCAGTTCTTC.

The chain couples TRBV9 to TRBJ2-1, with 7 bases lining up with TRBD2. This CDR3 spans 15 amino acids. CDR1 and CDR2 from the germline V gene are SGDLS and YYNGEE. With 3 bases clipped from V and 4 bases from J, the junction kept 7 bases outside the gene matches. CDR3 in DNA: TGTGCCAGCAGCGCGGGGCCTAGCGGTTACAATGAGCAGTTCTTC. It is translated as CASSAGPSGYNEQFF.

The chain has TRBV11-3 and TRBJ2-1, with 9 bases identical to TRBD2. The CDR3 length is 18 residues. The J segment lost 6 bases and the V segment lost 0 bases, leaving 12 bases of the junction unmatched. CDR1 and CDR2 from the germline V gene are SGHNT and YENEEA. Here the CDR3 reads CASSLDQAGTSLSNEQFF. The CDR3 nucleotides are TGTGCCAGCAGCTTAGATCAGGCCGGGACTAGCTTGTCCAATGAGCAGTTCTTC. Full variable domain (remainder filled in from reference TRBV11-3 and TRBJ2-1): EAGVVQSPRYKIIEKKQPVAFWCNPISGHNTLYWYLQNLGQGPELLIRYENEEAVDDSQLPKDRFSAERLKGVDSTLKIQPAELGDSAVYLCASSLDQAGTSLSNEQFFGPGTRLTVL.

The CDR3 DNA is TGTGCCAGTAGTATAGAAGGGGGGAACACCGGGGAGCTGTTTTTT. This codes for CASSIEGGNTGELFF. The gene calls are TRBV19 and TRBJ2-2, with D maybe TRBD1 (6 bases). This CDR3 is 15 amino acids long. V was pared by 0 bases and J by 1 base, with 6 bases between. Per the germline V gene, CDR1 is LNHDA and CDR2 is SQIVND (reference sequence).

This chain uses TRBV5-1 with TRBJ2-4; 9 bases match TRBD1. V gave up 8 bases and J gave up 5 bases; unmatched junction bases: 8. Looked up from germline, CDR1 is SGHRS and CDR2 is YFSETQ. The CDR3 has 14 amino acids. DNA for the CDR3: TGCGCCAGTTCCTCCGGGACAGGGCAAAACATTCAGTACTTC. Its protein is CASSSGTGQNIQYF.

This clone was seen just once. The V gene is TRBV7-8, the J gene TRBJ1-5; D is possibly TRBD1 (5 bases). Germline V gene lookup returns CDR1 SGHVS and CDR2 FQNEAQ. The V gene lost 1 base and the J gene lost 10 bases, with 17 bases spanning the gap. This CDR3 is 15 amino acids long. CDR3 sequence (DNA): TGTGCCAGCAGCTTAGAGAATTCAGGGATGGCTCCCCAGCATTTT. Its translation: CASSLENSGMAPQHF.

The chain links TRBV30 to TRBJ1-2; D gene unclear. Looked up from germline, CDR1 is GTSNPN and CDR2 is SVGIG (reference sequence). CDR3 length: 13 amino acids. V lost 4 bases to trimming and J lost 1 base, with 10 bases between them. The CDR3 reads CAWMRSGNYGYTF. The CDR3 region has the DNA TGTGCCTGGATGAGATCCGGTAACTATGGCTACACCTTC. The complete variable domain, with remaining parts taken from reference TRBV30 and TRBJ1-2, reads SQTIHQWPATLVQPVGSPLSLECTVEGTSNPNLYWYRQAAGRGLQLLFYSVGIGQISSEVPQNLSASRPQDRQFILSSKKLLLSDSGFYLCAWMRSGNYGYTFGSGTRLTVV.

The rearrangement joins TRBV30 to TRBJ2-2; 7 nucleotides line up with TRBD2. Trimming cost V 5 bases and J 6 bases; bases outside gene matches: 9. This CDR3 is built from 14 residues. Germline CDR1 and CDR2: GTSNPN and SVGIG (reference sequence). CDR3 in DNA: TGTGCCTGGGACCGGGCCCTAGCGGCCGGGGAGCTGTTTTTT. Residues: CAWDRALAAGELFF.

This clone was picked up one time. This rearrangement joins TRBV7-2 to TRBJ1-4, with D maybe TRBD1 (6 bases). This CDR3 is 13 amino acids long. V was shortened by 3 bases and J by 12 bases, with 14 bases between the two germline ends. CDR1 and CDR2 from the germline V gene are SGHTA and FQGNSA. CDR3 loop: CASSFTEGVELFF. The CDR3 DNA sequence: TGTGCCAGCAGCTTTACCGAGGGGGTTGAACTGTTTTTT.

The rearrangement uses TRBV20-1 and TRBJ2-3, with D perhaps TRBD1 (7 bases). The germline gives CDR1 DFQATT, CDR2 SNEGSKA (reference sequence). The CDR3 has 11 residues. V was pared by 4 bases and J by 11 bases, with 13 bases between. The CDR3 loop reads CSANRGGLQYF. CDR3 in DNA: TGCAGTGCTAACAGGGGAGGACTGCAGTATTTT.

This chain joins TRBV7-8 and TRBJ2-1; D may be TRBD1 (7 bases). The CDR3 runs 15 residues. The ends were cut back, 5 bases at V and 5 bases at J, with 16 bases in the middle. The germline gives CDR1 SGHVS, CDR2 FQNEAQ. This CDR3 is CASSPRRGPNNEQFF. The CDR3 bases are TGTGCCAGCAGCCCCCGGAGGGGGCCCAACAATGAGCAGTTCTTC.

Here the CDR3 DNA reads TGTGCCAGCAGCTTAGGGGGGCCGAGGTCCTACGAGCAGTACTTC. Residues: CASSLGGPRSYEQYF. The chain links TRBV7-2 to TRBJ2-7; a weak D match, TRBD1 (6 bases). The germline V gene has CDR1 SGHTA and CDR2 FQGNSA. Trimming took off 1 base at V and 1 base at J, with 11 bases between the two ends. The CDR3 is made up of 15 amino acids. Variable domain in full (rest from reference TRBV7-2 and TRBJ2-7): GAGVSQSPSNKVTEKGKDVELRCDPISGHTALYWYRQSLGQGLEFLIYFQGNSAPDKSGLPSDRFSAERTGGSVSTLTIQRTQQEDSAVYLCASSLGGPRSYEQYFGPGTRLTVT.

The rearrangement links TRBV19 to TRBJ1-4, with a tentative D call TRBD1 (5 bases). This CDR3 comprises 14 residues. Germline CDR1 LNHDA, CDR2 SQIVND (reference sequence). The V end was cut by 10 bases, the J end by 0 bases, with 12 bases between. The CDR3: CATSDSTTNEKLFF. The CDR3 bases are TGTGCCACCTCCGACAGTACAACTAATGAAAAACTGTTTTTT.

The chain's CDR3 is CASSLAQGANKDTF. Here the CDR3 DNA reads TGTGCCAGCAGTTTGGCACAGGGGGCGAATAAGGACACCTTC. V usage is TRBV28 and J usage is TRBJ1-2; 9 bases fit TRBD1. Trimming removed 3 bases from V and 12 bases from J; junction bases left unmatched: 11. The CDR3 has 14 amino acids. The germline gives CDR1 MDHEN, CDR2 SYDVKM.

The genes are TRBV11-2 and TRBJ1-1; 7 bases map to TRBD1. Germline CDR1 SGHAT, CDR2 FQNNGV. Germline trimming cut 0 bases from V and 12 bases from J; bases unmatched to any gene: 7. There are 13 residues in the CDR3. CDR3 region: CASSLEMDRSTFF. The CDR3, as DNA: TGTGCCAGCAGCTTAGAGATGGACAGGAGTACTTTCTTT.

CDR3 sequence reads: CASRRTFSSYNEQFF. CDR3 sequence (DNA): TGTGCCAGCAGGCGTACGTTTAGCTCCTACAATGAGCAGTTCTTC. The chain is built from TRBV5-6 and TRBJ2-1; D uncertain. This CDR3 has 15 amino acids. Trimming pared 5 bases from V and 0 bases from J, leaving 12 bases between. CDR1 and CDR2 (germline): SGHDT, YYEEEE.

The chain uses TRBV5-1 and TRBJ2-3; 8 bases map to TRBD2. The CDR3 length is 18 residues. With 5 bases clipped from V and 0 bases from J, the junction kept 14 bases outside the gene matches. CDR1 and CDR2 from the germline V gene are SGHRS and YFSETQ. The CDR3 loop reads CASSLTLAGLTSTDTQYF. In DNA, the CDR3 is TGCGCCAGCAGTCTAACCCTAGCGGGTCTTACTAGCACAGATACGCAGTATTTT.

A single count supports this clone. This chain uses TRBV18 with TRBJ2-5; TRBD2 matches at 12 bases. CDR3 length: 16 amino acids. V lost 1 base, J lost 3 bases, and 3 bases stayed unmatched. Germline V CDR1 and CDR2: KGHSH, LQKENI. DNA of the CDR3: TGTGCCAGCTCACCACTCGGACTAGCGGGAAAAGAGACCCAGTACTTC. It encodes CASSPLGLAGKETQYF.

The V gene is TRBV10-1, the J gene TRBJ2-3, with TRBD2 matching over 10 bases. After removal of 3 bases from V and 2 bases from J, the junction contained 5 bases not matched to a gene. This CDR3 contains 16 residues. Germline V CDR1 and CDR2: WNHNN, SYGVQD (reference sequence). The CDR3 is CASSDPSGRATDTQYF. CDR3 DNA: TGCGCCAGCAGTGACCCCAGCGGGAGGGCCACAGATACGCAGTATTTT.

The chain is built from TRBV6-5 and TRBJ2-1; 8 bases fit TRBD2. The V segment lost 6 bases and the J segment 6 bases; nucleotides outside the gene matches: 10. This CDR3 has 15 residues. Germline assignment: CDR1 MNHEY and CDR2 SVGAGI. In nucleotides, the CDR3 is TGTGCCAGCAGCTCCGGAGGAGCGGGAGCCAATGAGCAGTTCTTC. This gives the protein CASSSGGAGANEQFF.

V usage is TRBV21-1 and J usage is TRBJ1-1. TRBV21-1 counts as a pseudogene. The CDR3 is 17 residues long. DNA for the CDR3: TGTGCCAGCAGCAAAGAAGAGGCTAGGCGGAAAAGATCTGAAGCTTTCTTT. Translating it yields CASSKEEARRKRSEAFF.

The chain is built from TRBV30 and TRBJ1-5; D gene unclear. The V and J ends lost 2 bases and 4 bases respectively, with 9 bases between them. Germline CDR1 and CDR2: GTSNPN and SVGIG (reference sequence). CDR3 size: 13 residues. The CDR3 here is CAWSNGENQPQHF. In nucleotides, the CDR3 is TGTGCCTGGAGTAACGGAGAAAATCAGCCCCAGCATTTT.